Described below is a single TCR beta chain sequence and its context. These data come from a study of cytomegalovirus exposure and HLA in healthy donors. With 60 Vbeta and 13 Jbeta primers, the PCR was carried out. The protocol was immunoSEQ multiplex PCR, while the TCRdb copy is restricted to in-frame clones and leaves out a portion. The sample has 150,000 to 200,000 clones, about three quarters seen once. Germline-derived CDR1 and CDR2 are SGHRS and YFSETQ. J gave up 0 bases and V 1 base, and 7 bases lay outside the gene matches. CDR3 length: 18 residues. Specimen: PBMCs. The chain combines TRBV5-1 with TRBJ2-4; 10 bases agree with TRBD1. The sequence was collected from a woman aged 50 to 60 in good health and CMV-seropositive. The CDR3 reads CASSLTGQGLLAKNIQYF. In nucleotides, the CDR3 is TGCGCCAGCAGCTTGACGGGACAGGGGTTACTAGCCAAAAACATTCAGTACTTC. Looking up the rest from reference TRBV5-1 and TRBJ2-4 gives the full variable domain: KAGVTQTPRYLIKTRGQQVTLSCSPISGHRSVSWYQQTPGQGLQFLFEYFSETQRNKGNFPGRFSGRQFSNSRSEMNVSTLELGDSALYLCASSLTGQGLLAKNIQYFGAGTRLSVL.